Included here is one T cell receptor beta chain sequence, with context. The record originates from a study of T cells in Graves' hyperthyroidism and ophthalmopathy. RNA transcripts served as the template for amplifying TCR beta CDR3 regions. TCR CDR3 regions were first amplified by RT-PCR with HTBI primers. TCRdb re-derived calls from the multiplex PCR reads in MiXCR, one entry per CDR3 protein. The data show a few hundred thousand distinct CDR3 sequences, around 45% seen once. Germline lookup yields CDR1 SGHDT and CDR2 YYEEEE. CDR3 length: 12 residues. Trimming left V 3 bases short and J 7 bases short, with 10 bases between. Reasons for excluding patients were uncontrolled infection, other autoimmune disease, pregnancy or lactation.

This TCR derives from a woman younger than 30 with Graves' hyperthyroidism. The sequencing input was peripheral blood or thyroid tissue (not recorded which). The chain has TRBV5-6 and TRBJ1-2, with D perhaps matching TRBD1 (6 bases). CDR3 bases: TGTGCCAGCAGCTGTACAGGGATTGGCTACACCTTC. It encodes CASSCTGIGYTF.